Presented here are 30 T cell receptor beta chains from one specimen sequenced in a study of T cell responses to AZD1222 COVID-19 vaccine. Method: immunoSEQ multiplex PCR; TCRdb's copy keeps in-frame clones and lacks some. The table shows about 130,000 clones, with just over 85% occurring only once. The specimen was peripheral blood, collected on day 0 of AZD1222 vaccination. The receptors shown here come from an adult in good health.

The rearrangement links TRBV9 to TRBJ2-3; 10 bases fit TRBD2. V lost 0 bases, J lost 0 bases, and 16 bases stayed unmatched. Germline CDR1 reads SGDLS; CDR2 reads YYNGEE. The CDR3 length is 21 residues. The CDR3 DNA sequence: TGTGCCAGCAGCGTAGCTACGACTAGCGGGTCCTATTATACTAGCACAGATACGCAGTATTTT. Its translation: CASSVATTSGSYYTSTDTQYF.

This chain links TRBV3-1 (or the pseudogene TRBV3-2) with TRBJ1-1; D not certain. Trimming left V 0 bases short and J 3 bases short, with 11 bases between. The CDR3 spans 15 residues. CDR1 and CDR2 from the germline V gene are LGHDT and YNNKEL (reference sequence). CDR3: CASSQDWEGYTEAFF. The DNA of the CDR3 is TGTGCCAGCAGCCAAGATTGGGAAGGTTACACTGAAGCTTTCTTT.

The V call is TRBV18, the J call TRBJ2-3; no clear D gene. The CDR3 totals 14 residues. Germline CDR1 and CDR2: KGHSH and LQKENI. The germline V and J ends were trimmed by 2 bases and 5 bases, with 11 bases remaining between them. The CDR3 protein is CASSPMSSQDTQYF. DNA of the CDR3: TGTGCCAGCTCACCAATGAGTTCTCAAGATACGCAGTATTTT.

The J gene is TRBJ1-1, the V gene TRBV7-2, with TRBD1 identical over 7 bases. The CDR3 contains 14 residues. With V trimmed by 4 bases and J by 5 bases, 7 bases remained unmatched. CDR1 and CDR2 (germline): SGHTA, FQGNSA. This chain's CDR3 is CASSSQGRRTEAFF. The DNA for the CDR3 is TGTGCCAGCAGCTCACAGGGGCGAAGGACTGAAGCTTTCTTT.

The rearrangement joins TRBV4-3 to TRBJ1-4; D remains ambiguous. Trimming took 0 bases from V and 3 from J, leaving 8 bases between them. Germline loops: CDR1 LGHNA, CDR2 YSLEER. CDR3 size: 15 residues. The CDR3 nucleotides read TGCGCCAGCAGCCAAGATTATTCTGCTAATGAAAAACTGTTTTTT. Translating gives CASSQDYSANEKLFF.

The V call is TRBV7-8, the J call TRBJ1-4; a possible D gene is TRBD1 (5 bases). Germline lookup yields CDR1 SGHVS and CDR2 FQNEAQ. The V end lost 4 bases, the J end lost 0 bases, and 12 bases lay between the germline ends. The CDR3 length is 16 residues. CDR3 protein: CASSSRRGATNEKLFF. The CDR3 DNA sequence: TGTGCCAGCAGCTCCCGTCGGGGCGCAACTAATGAAAAACTGTTTTTT.

The gene calls are TRBV19 and TRBJ2-2; D uncertain. Trimming took 3 bases from V and 5 from J, leaving 10 bases between them. Per the germline V gene, CDR1 is LNHDA and CDR2 is SQIVND (reference sequence). The CDR3 is made up of 14 amino acids. The CDR3: CASSISVATGELFF. In DNA, the CDR3 is TGTGCCAGTAGTATCTCCGTTGCGACCGGGGAGCTGTTTTTT.

The J gene is TRBJ1-2, the V gene TRBV7-2, with D possibly TRBD1 on 5 matching bases. CDR3 size: 15 residues. Trimming took off 1 base at V and 4 bases at J, with 13 bases between the two ends. Germline loops: CDR1 SGHTA, CDR2 FQGNSA. In nucleotides, the CDR3 is TGTGCCAGCAGCTTAGAAGTCCAGGGTGGCTATGGCTACACCTTC. It yields the protein CASSLEVQGGYGYTF.

This chain uses TRBV28 with TRBJ2-1; 10 nucleotides align to TRBD2. The ends lost 4 bases at V and 4 bases at J; junction bases unmatched: 4. The CDR3 consists of 15 residues. Germline loops: CDR1 MDHEN, CDR2 SYDVKM. CDR3 region: CASSSASGGYNEQFF. CDR3 DNA sequence: TGTGCCAGCAGTTCGGCTAGCGGGGGTTACAATGAGCAGTTCTTC.

The V call is TRBV6-5, the J call TRBJ1-2, with unresolved D. The CDR3 is 15 residues long. CDR1 MNHEY and CDR2 SVGAGI come from the germline V gene. Trimming pared 3 bases from V and 6 bases from J, leaving 17 bases between. The CDR3 region has the DNA TGTGCCAGCAGTTATAGGGATCGGGTATTCCATGGCTACACCTTC. It codes for CASSYRDRVFHGYTF.

The chain is built from TRBV10-3 and TRBJ2-2, with TRBD1 matching over 10 bases. CDR3 length equals 14 residues. CDR1 is ENHRY, CDR2 SYGVKD, per germline. Trimming cost V 10 bases and J 5 bases; bases outside gene matches: 7. The CDR3 bases are TGTGCCACCCAGGACAGGGGGTCGACCGGGGAGCTGTTTTTT. Protein sequence: CATQDRGSTGELFF.

CDR3 amino acids: CASSPTRGSTGYTF. The DNA for the CDR3 is TGTGCCAGCAGCCCCACGAGGGGATCTACGGGCTACACCTTC. The chain is built from TRBV3-1 (or the pseudogene TRBV3-2) and TRBJ1-2; perhaps TRBD1 as D (5 bases). V gave up 4 bases and J gave up 8 bases, with 17 bases separating them. The CDR3 sequence is 14 residues long. Germline CDR1 is LGHDT and CDR2 is YNNKEL (reference sequence).

This clone was counted between two and nine times. V usage is TRBV15 and J usage is TRBJ2-3; 7 bases line up with TRBD2. Germline loops: CDR1 LNHNV, CDR2 YYDKDF (reference sequence). The CDR3 is 15 residues long. J gave up 3 bases and V 4 bases, and 7 bases lay outside the gene matches. In DNA form, the CDR3 reads TGTGCCACCAGCATGAGGTCGCGGGAGACAGATACGCAGTATTTT. Amino acid sequence: CATSMRSRETDTQYF. The whole variable domain, remainder taken from reference TRBV15 and TRBJ2-3, is DAMVIQNPRYQVTQFGKPVTLSCSQTLNHNVMYWYQQKSSQAPKLLFHYYDKDFNNEADTPDNFQSRRPNTSFCFLDIRSPGLGDTAMYLCATSMRSRETDTQYFGPGTRLTVL.

This clone has only one observation. The chain uses TRBV12-3 or TRBV12-4 and TRBJ2-1; 7 nucleotides match TRBD2. J gave up 9 bases and V 5 bases, and 7 bases lay outside the gene matches. CDR3 length equals 13 residues. The CDR3 loop reads CASSGLVIAEQFF. CDR3 nucleotides: TGTGCCAGCAGTGGACTAGTCATTGCTGAGCAGTTCTTC.

The chain recombines TRBV13 with TRBJ2-3, with D perhaps matching TRBD2 (5 bases). The CDR3 is 15 amino acids. Germline lookup yields CDR1 PRHDT and CDR2 FYEKMQ (reference sequence). Trimming left V 2 bases short and J 1 base short, with 10 bases between. CDR3 protein: CASSLRRVGTDTQYF. The DNA of the CDR3 is TGTGCCAGCAGCTTAAGGCGGGTCGGCACAGATACGCAGTATTTT.

This rearrangement joins TRBV5-7 to TRBJ1-2; tentatively, D is TRBD1 (5 bases). TRBV5-7 is an ORF for which the function is uncertain. The CDR3 is made up of 14 amino acids. V shed 2 bases and J shed 2 bases, with 10 bases lying between them. The CDR3 bases are TGTGCCAGCAGCTTTCGGGGCCAGAACTATGGCTACACCTTC. Translation: CASSFRGQNYGYTF.

V usage is TRBV19 and J usage is TRBJ2-3; D call uncertain. The CDR3 is 17 amino acids. Germline-derived CDR1 and CDR2 are LNHDA and SQIVND (reference sequence). V lost 10 bases, J lost 0 bases, and 23 bases lay in between. The CDR3 nucleotides read TGTGCCACCGCCCCGGGCGTAGCCCCCTATAGCACAGATACGCAGTATTTT. Amino acid sequence: CATAPGVAPYSTDTQYF.

J is TRBJ1-5 and V is TRBV12-3 or TRBV12-4; the D is unclear. Trimming stripped 2 bases from V and 9 bases from J, with 11 bases between. The CDR3 is 13 residues long. The CDR3 DNA sequence: TGTGCCAGCAGTTTATTAGGGATGCCGCCCCAGCATTTT. As protein: CASSLLGMPPQHF.

The V call is TRBV28, the J call TRBJ2-7; the D gene could be TRBD1 or TRBD2 (6 bases each). The V and J ends lost 2 bases and 4 bases respectively, with 15 bases between them. The germline V gene has CDR1 MDHEN and CDR2 SYDVKM. The CDR3 has 15 residues. The CDR3 coding sequence is TGTGCCAGCAGTTTAGTTCCGGGGGCGAGGTACGAGCAGTACTTC. This codes for CASSLVPGARYEQYF.

This clone was counted once. V and J are TRBV7-2 and TRBJ1-2, with a possible D match to TRBD1 (5 bases). V lost 1 base to trimming and J lost 4 bases, with 10 bases between them. The CDR3 extends over 14 amino acids. Germline CDR1 SGHTA, CDR2 FQGNSA. As DNA, the CDR3 is TGTGCCAGCAGCTTAGACAGGAACCTCTATGGCTACACCTTC. It specifies CASSLDRNLYGYTF.

J is TRBJ2-1 and V is TRBV27; no clear D gene. The CDR3 covers 15 residues. Trimming shortened V by 5 bases and J by 0 bases, and 11 bases separated the two germline ends. Germline V lookup: CDR1 MNHEY, CDR2 SMNVEV (reference sequence). The CDR3 region has the DNA TGTGCCAGCAGTCCAGTCGGACGCTCCTACAATGAGCAGTTCTTC. It specifies CASSPVGRSYNEQFF.

The rearrangement uses TRBV5-1 and TRBJ1-1; 8 bases agree with TRBD1. There are 14 residues in the CDR3. Looked up from germline, CDR1 is SGHRS and CDR2 is YFSETQ. V lost 3 bases and J lost 8; bases outside the gene matches: 9. The CDR3 sequence: CASSSRTGTQEAFF. DNA of the CDR3: TGCGCCAGCAGCTCCAGGACAGGGACGCAGGAAGCTTTCTTT. The full variable domain, rest sourced from reference TRBV5-1 and TRBJ1-1, is KAGVTQTPRYLIKTRGQQVTLSCSPISGHRSVSWYQQTPGQGLQFLFEYFSETQRNKGNFPGRFSGRQFSNSRSEMNVSTLELGDSALYLCASSSRTGTQEAFFGQGTRLTVV.

The gene calls are TRBV9 and TRBJ2-5; D perhaps matches TRBD2 (5 bases). The germline CDR1 and CDR2 sequences are SGDLS and YYNGEE. The CDR3 consists of 15 residues. V was pared by 0 bases and J by 0 bases, with 9 bases between. The CDR3 bases are TGTGCCAGCAGCGTAGATTGGGAGTACCAAGAGACCCAGTACTTC. Residues: CASSVDWEYQETQYF.

The V gene is TRBV29-1, the J gene TRBJ2-7, with D tentatively TRBD1 (6 bases). Between the trimmed V and J ends, which lost 4 bases and 5 bases, there was a span of 12 bases. The CDR3 runs 12 residues. Germline CDR1 reads SQVTM; CDR2 reads ANQGSEA. The CDR3 reads CSVAGAGHEQYF. As DNA, the CDR3 is TGCAGCGTTGCAGGGGCTGGGCACGAGCAGTACTTC.

The chain couples TRBV7-2 to TRBJ2-3; TRBD2 matches 10 bases. CDR1 is SGHTA and CDR2 is FQGNSA in the germline V gene. V gave up 4 bases and J gave up 4 bases; unmatched junction bases: 8. This CDR3 region has 16 residues. The CDR3: CASSYPPSGGADTQYF. The DNA for the CDR3 is TGTGCCAGCAGCTATCCTCCTAGCGGGGGTGCAGATACGCAGTATTTT.

This chain connects TRBV18 to TRBJ1-4; 8 nucleotides agree with TRBD1. V dropped 3 bases and J dropped 3; count of bases not matched to a gene: 9. The CDR3 is 17 residues long. CDR1 is KGHSH, CDR2 LQKENI, per germline. CDR3 loop: CASSPFSQGAPNEKLFF. In DNA, the CDR3 is TGTGCCAGCTCACCCTTCAGCCAGGGGGCACCTAATGAAAAACTGTTTTTT.

The chain couples TRBV2 to TRBJ1-1; unclear D gene. The CDR3 spans 14 residues. The V gene lost 6 bases and the J gene lost 6 bases, with 17 bases spanning the gap. Per the germline V gene, CDR1 is SNHLY and CDR2 is FYNNEI. The CDR3 loop reads CASRGNSLLPEAFF. Here the CDR3 DNA reads TGTGCCAGCAGGGGGAACAGCCTCCTCCCTGAAGCTTTCTTT. Full variable domain (outside the CDR3, taken from reference TRBV2 and TRBJ1-1): EPEVTQTPSHQVTQMGQEVILRCVPISNHLYFYWYRQILGQKVEFLVSFYNNEISEKSEIFDDQFSVERPDGSNFTLKIRSTKLEDSAMYFCASRGNSLLPEAFFGQGTRLTVV.

V is TRBV14 and J is TRBJ1-2; no definite D call. CDR3 length: 14 amino acids. Trimming left V 2 bases short and J 0 bases short, with 7 bases between. CDR1 and CDR2 (germline): SGHDN, FVKESK. CDR3: CASSQQRTNYGYTF. CDR3 nucleotide sequence: TGTGCCAGCAGCCAACAGAGAACTAACTATGGCTACACCTTC.

The V call is TRBV7-2, the J call TRBJ2-7; no firm D call. Germline V gene sequence: CDR1 SGHTA, CDR2 FQGNSA. This CDR3 spans 14 amino acids. V shed 0 bases and J shed 3 bases, with 9 bases lying between them. Here the CDR3 reads CASSLAAGNYEQYF. Here the CDR3 DNA reads TGTGCCAGCAGCTTAGCAGCAGGTAACTACGAGCAGTACTTC.

This clone was observed a single time. V gene TRBV7-2 combines with J gene TRBJ1-6, with D possibly being TRBD1 (5 bases). V was clipped by 10 bases and J by 4 bases, with 11 bases between them. Germline V gene data show CDR1 as SGHTA and CDR2 as FQGNSA. The CDR3 is made up of 13 amino acids. The CDR3 protein is CAIRQPYNSPLHF. The CDR3 DNA is TGTGCCATTAGACAGCCGTATAATTCACCCCTCCACTTT.